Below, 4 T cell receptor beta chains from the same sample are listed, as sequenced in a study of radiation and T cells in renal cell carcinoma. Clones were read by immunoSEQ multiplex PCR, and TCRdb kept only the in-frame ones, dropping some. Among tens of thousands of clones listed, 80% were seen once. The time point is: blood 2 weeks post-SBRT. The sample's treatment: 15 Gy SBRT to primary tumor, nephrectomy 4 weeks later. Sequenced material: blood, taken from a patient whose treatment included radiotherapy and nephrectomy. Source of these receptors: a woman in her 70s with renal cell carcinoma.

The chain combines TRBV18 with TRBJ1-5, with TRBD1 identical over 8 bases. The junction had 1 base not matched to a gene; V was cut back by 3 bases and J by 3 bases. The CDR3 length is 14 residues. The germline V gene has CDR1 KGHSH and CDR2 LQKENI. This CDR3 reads CASSPDRDNQPQHF. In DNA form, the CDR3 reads TGTGCCAGCTCACCGGACAGGGACAATCAGCCCCAGCATTTT.

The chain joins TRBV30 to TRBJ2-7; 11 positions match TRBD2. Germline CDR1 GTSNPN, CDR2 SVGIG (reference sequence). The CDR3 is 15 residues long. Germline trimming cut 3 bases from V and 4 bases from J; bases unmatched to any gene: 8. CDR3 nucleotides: TGTGCCTGGAGCCGGCGGACTAGCGGGTTTTACGAGCAGTACTTC. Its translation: CAWSRRTSGFYEQYF.

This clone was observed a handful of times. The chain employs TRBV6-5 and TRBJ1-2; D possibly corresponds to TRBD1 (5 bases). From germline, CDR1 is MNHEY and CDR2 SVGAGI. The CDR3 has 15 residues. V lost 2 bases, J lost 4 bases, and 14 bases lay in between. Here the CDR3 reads CASSYAGGQGYGYTF. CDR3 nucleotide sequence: TGTGCCAGCAGTTACGCCGGCGGGCAGGGCTATGGCTACACCTTC.

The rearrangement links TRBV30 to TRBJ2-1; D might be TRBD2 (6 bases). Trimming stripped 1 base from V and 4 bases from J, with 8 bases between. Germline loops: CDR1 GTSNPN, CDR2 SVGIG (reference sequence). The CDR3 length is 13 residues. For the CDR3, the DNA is TGTGCCTGGAGTGCGGGGGTTTACAATGAGCAGTTCTTC. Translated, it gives CAWSAGVYNEQFF.